Listed below are T cell receptor beta chains from one sample, sequenced in a study of human T cells and chemical hapten exposure. Via MiXCR, TCRdb re-called the RACE reads, giving one row per CDR3 protein. The sample has about 89,000 distinct CDR3 sequences; around 10% are singletons. Specimen: whole blood, collected in connection with sensitization to the hapten diphenylcyclopropenone (DPC). The receptors derive from a man in his forties or fifties with alopecia areata. Some clones in this sample may be carry-over from other donors' samples. Both conserved end residues are part of each CDR3. The order of the fields is V gene, CDR3 length, J gene, D gene, clone size, CDR3 protein, CDR3 DNA. D genes are given only for firm matches. A row's size may be missing; if present it is once, few, many or a size class.

V: TRBV13
length: 17
J: TRBJ2-5
D: TRBD2
size: few
CDR3: CASSSTSGSNFPETQYF
DNA: TGTGCCAGCAGCTCGACTAGCGGGAGCAACTTCCCAGAGACCCAGTACTTC

V: TRBV2
length: 15
J: TRBJ1-5
D: TRBD1
size: few
CDR3: CASTRIGQGVQPQHF
DNA: TGTGCCAGCACTCGAATTGGGCAGGGGGTTCAGCCCCAGCATTTT

V: TRBV20-1
length: 18
J: TRBJ2-5
D: TRBD2
size: -
CDR3: CSALYGTSGGGYQETQYF
DNA: TGCAGTGCGCTATATGGGACTAGCGGCGGGGGGTACCAAGAGACCCAGTACTTC

V: TRBV27
length: 14
J: TRBJ1-4
D: -
size: -
CDR3: CASSLRGAWEKLFF
DNA: TGTGCCAGCAGTTTAAGGGGGGCGTGGGAAAAACTGTTTTTT

V: TRBV5-1
length: 14
J: TRBJ2-5
D: -
size: -
CDR3: CASSLGAGQETQYF
DNA: TGCGCCAGCAGCTTGGGGGCCGGCCAAGAGACCCAGTACTTC

V: TRBV28
length: 14
J: TRBJ2-5
D: TRBD2
size: -
CDR3: CASSSSGNQETQYF
DNA: TGTGCCAGCAGTTCTAGCGGGAACCAAGAGACCCAGTACTTC

V: TRBV7-2
length: 17
J: TRBJ2-4
D: TRBD2
size: few
CDR3: CASSRAGGPWNEGIQYF
DNA: TGTGCCAGCAGCCGAGCGGGAGGGCCTTGGAACGAAGGCATTCAGTACTTC

V: TRBV5-1
length: 13
J: TRBJ2-2
D: -
size: few
CDR3: CASSLGSIGELFF
DNA: TGCGCCAGCAGCTTAGGTTCCATCGGAGAGCTGTTTTTT

V: TRBV12-3/TRBV12-4
length: 16
J: TRBJ2-3
D: TRBD2
size: few
CDR3: CASSNSLAGSTDTQYF
DNA: TGTGCCAGCAGCAACTCATTAGCGGGAAGCACAGATACGCAGTATTTT

V: TRBV15
length: 15
J: TRBJ1-1
D: -
size: many
CDR3: CATSSDRRQNTEAFF
DNA: TGTGCCACCAGCAGCGACAGAAGACAGAACACTGAAGCTTTCTTT

V: TRBV28
length: 15
J: TRBJ2-7
D: TRBD2
size: few
CDR3: CASGSPSGNHYEQYF
DNA: TGTGCCAGCGGAAGTCCTAGCGGGAACCATTACGAGCAGTACTTC

V: TRBV6-2/TRBV6-3
length: 14
J: TRBJ1-5
D: TRBD1
size: many
CDR3: CASRRQTTGLPQHF
DNA: TGTGCCAGCCGGCGACAGACGACAGGGTTGCCCCAGCATTTT

V: TRBV4-3
length: 18
J: TRBJ2-3
D: TRBD2
size: -
CDR3: CASSQGHGLAGSTDTQYF
DNA: TGCGCCAGCAGCCAAGGGCACGGACTAGCGGGTAGCACAGATACGCAGTATTTT

V: TRBV5-1
length: 15
J: TRBJ1-5
D: TRBD1
size: -
CDR3: CASSVGQGANQPQHF
DNA: TGCGCCAGCAGCGTTGGACAGGGCGCTAATCAGCCCCAGCATTTT

V: TRBV13
length: 12
J: TRBJ2-3
D: -
size: many
CDR3: CASSLFTDTQYF
DNA: TGTGCCAGCAGCCTTTTCACAGATACGCAGTATTTT

V: TRBV27
length: 13
J: TRBJ2-1
D: -
size: few
CDR3: CASSFAGMDEQFF
DNA: TGTGCCAGCAGTTTTGCAGGGATGGATGAGCAGTTCTTC

V: TRBV10-3
length: 16
J: TRBJ1-1
D: TRBD1
size: few
CDR3: CAISESSGQGAIEAFF
DNA: TGTGCCATCAGTGAGTCGTCCGGACAGGGGGCGATTGAAGCTTTCTTT

V: TRBV27
length: 15
J: TRBJ2-2
D: -
size: -
CDR3: CASSTGTLNTGELFF
DNA: TGTGCCAGCAGTACCGGGACTCTGAACACCGGGGAGCTGTTTTTT

V: TRBV11-1
length: 15
J: TRBJ2-7
D: TRBD2
size: few
CDR3: CASRRGLDKAYEQYF
DNA: TGTGCCAGCAGACGAGGACTAGATAAAGCCTACGAGCAGTACTTC

V: TRBV7-2
length: 17
J: TRBJ2-7
D: -
size: -
CDR3: CASSPALGDPRDYEQYF
DNA: TGTGCCAGCAGCCCTGCCCTGGGGGACCCGCGGGACTACGAGCAGTACTTC

V: TRBV12-5
length: 17
J: TRBJ2-4
D: -
size: many
CDR3: CASGSTGQSLAKNIQYF
DNA: TGTGCTAGTGGTTCCACCGGACAGTCGCTAGCCAAAAACATTCAGTACTTC

V: TRBV7-9
length: 15
J: TRBJ2-3
D: -
size: -
CDR3: CASSYRVGGTDTQYF
DNA: TGTGCCAGCAGCTACAGGGTCGGCGGCACAGATACGCAGTATTTT

V: TRBV6-6
length: 16
J: TRBJ1-3
D: -
size: many
CDR3: CASSYEAAYLGNTIYF
DNA: TGTGCCAGCAGTTACGAGGCAGCATACCTCGGAAACACCATATATTTT

V: TRBV12-3/TRBV12-4
length: 14
J: TRBJ1-2
D: -
size: many
CDR3: CASSRPGTNYGYTF
DNA: TGTGCCAGCAGCCGTCCCGGGACAAACTATGGCTACACCTTC

V: TRBV18
length: 15
J: TRBJ1-3
D: -
size: -
CDR3: CASTREGTDGNTIYF
DNA: TGTGCCAGCACGAGAGAGGGGACGGATGGAAACACCATATATTTT

V: TRBV19
length: 17
J: TRBJ2-1
D: TRBD2
size: few
CDR3: CASRRSSGFDMADEQFF
DNA: TGTGCCAGTAGACGGTCTAGCGGGTTTGATATGGCCGATGAGCAGTTCTTC

V: TRBV5-6
length: 14
J: TRBJ2-5
D: -
size: -
CDR3: CASSLSAVRETQYF
DNA: TGTGCCAGCAGCTTATCTGCAGTCCGAGAGACCCAGTACTTC

V: TRBV7-2
length: 15
J: TRBJ2-2
D: TRBD1
size: few
CDR3: CASSGQGNPTGELFF
DNA: TGTGCCAGCTCCGGACAGGGCAACCCCACCGGGGAGCTGTTTTTT

V: TRBV29-1
length: 12
J: TRBJ2-5
D: -
size: -
CDR3: CSHEGVAETQYF
DNA: TGCAGTCACGAGGGGGTAGCAGAGACCCAGTACTTC

V: TRBV27
length: 12
J: TRBJ2-1
D: -
size: few
CDR3: CASSLTGPEQFF
DNA: TGTGCCAGCAGTTTAACAGGGCCTGAGCAGTTCTTC